The rows below give T cell receptor beta chains drawn from one sample of a study of T cell responses to AZD1222 COVID-19 vaccine. Measured with immunoSEQ multiplex PCR; TCRdb has only the in-frame clones, and not every one. In the table there are 80,000 or so clones, 70% to 90% of which are singletons. The sequencing here drew on peripheral blood, taken on day 0 of AZD1222 vaccination. Every receptor here comes from an adult in good health. Each CDR3 is given with its conserved first and last residue. Each record gives: V gene, clone size, D gene, J gene, CDR3 protein, CDR3 DNA. The D gene is left open where the match is weak. The size of a clone is reported for some rows only, either as once, few or many, or as a class for expanded clones.

>TRBV7-2|-|-|TRBJ1-3
CASSLARGNTIYF
TGTGCCAGCAGCCTGGCCCGCGGAAACACCATATATTTT
>TRBV6-6|few|-|TRBJ2-7
CASSHLGKIYVQYF
TGTGCCAGCAGTCACTTGGGGAAAATCTACGTTCAGTACTTC
>TRBV5-1|-|TRBD1|TRBJ2-6
CASFRPGQGDVLTF
TGCGCCAGTTTCCGACCGGGACAGGGGGACGTCCTGACTTTC
>TRBV15|-|TRBD2|TRBJ2-1
CATSRVSGRGSYNEQFF
TGTGCCACCAGCAGAGTTAGCGGGAGGGGTTCCTACAATGAGCAGTTCTTC
>TRBV19|-|TRBD2|TRBJ2-7
CASSLETSGASSYEQYF
TGTGCCAGTAGTCTTGAGACTAGCGGGGCCAGCTCCTACGAGCAGTACTTC
>TRBV2|-|-|TRBJ1-5
CASSEGGGGNQPQHF
TGTGCCAGCAGTGAAGGGGGTGGGGGCAATCAGCCCCAGCATTTT
>TRBV12-5|-|-|TRBJ2-3
CASGLMAITDTQYF
TGTGCTAGTGGTTTGATGGCCATCACAGATACGCAGTATTTT
>TRBV18|-|TRBD1|TRBJ1-3
CASSRQGNGNTIYF
TGTGCCAGCTCACGACAGGGGAATGGAAACACCATATATTTT
>TRBV7-7|-|-|TRBJ1-4
CASSAPGSEKLFF
TGTGCTAGCAGCGCACCGGGCTCCGAAAAACTGTTTTTT
>TRBV5-1|-|-|TRBJ1-1
CASKRTPGNTEAFF
TGCGCCAGCAAGAGGACCCCAGGGAACACTGAAGCTTTCTTT
>TRBV4-3|-|-|TRBJ1-4
CASSQGSVGEKLFF
TGCGCCAGCAGCCAAGGTTCGGTCGGAGAAAAACTGTTTTTT
>TRBV2|-|TRBD2|TRBJ2-5
CASSGTSATQETQYF
TGTGCCAGCAGCGGGACTAGCGCAACCCAAGAGACCCAGTACTTC
>TRBV18|-|-|TRBJ2-1
CASSPRVATRLEAEQFF
TGTGCCAGCTCACCAAGGGTAGCGACCCGCTTAGAGGCTGAGCAGTTCTTC
>TRBV2|few|-|TRBJ1-1
CATPRTAVGFMNTEAFF
TGTGCCACCCCTAGGACCGCCGTTGGGTTTATGAACACTGAAGCTTTCTTT
>TRBV4-1|-|-|TRBJ2-3
CASSQVAGSTDTQYF
TGCGCCAGCAGCCAAGTTGCGGGAAGCACAGATACGCAGTATTTT
>TRBV10-3|-|-|TRBJ1-2
CAISESGADYGYTF
TGTGCCATCAGTGAGTCGGGGGCCGACTATGGCTACACCTTC
>TRBV30|-|-|TRBJ1-5
CAWSPLRGNQPQHF
TGTGCCTGGAGTCCCCTCCGGGGGAACCAGCCCCAGCATTTT
>TRBV19|once|-|TRBJ2-1
CASREREFYNEQFF
TGTGCCAGTAGGGAAAGGGAATTTTACAATGAGCAGTTCTTC
>TRBV18|-|TRBD2|TRBJ2-1
CASSPASVAGGINEQFF
TGTGCCAGCTCACCCGCTTCCGTAGCGGGAGGGATTAATGAGCAGTTCTTC
>TRBV5-1|many|-|TRBJ2-7
CASSQSDEQYF
TGCGCCAGCAGTCAAAGTGACGAGCAGTACTTC
>TRBV9|-|-|TRBJ2-7
CASSPRGAYEQYF
TGTGCCAGCAGCCCCCGTGGAGCCTACGAGCAGTACTTC
>TRBV7-9|-|-|TRBJ2-5
CASSPPGTPRETQYF
TGTGCCAGCAGTCCACCCGGAACCCCCCGAGAGACCCAGTACTTC
>TRBV10-2|-|-|TRBJ1-6
CASSGQGMGNSPLHF
TGCGCCAGCAGTGGCCAGGGAATGGGGAATTCACCCCTCCACTTT
>TRBV7-3|few|-|TRBJ1-6
CASSPDRVNSPLHF
TGTGCCAGCAGCCCTGACAGAGTAAATTCACCCCTCCACTTT
>TRBV19|-|-|TRBJ1-2
CASSPGLHGYTF
TGTGCCAGTAGCCCGGGACTTCATGGCTACACCTTC
>TRBV4-2|-|-|TRBJ2-6
CASSQDPASGANVLTF
TGTGCCAGCAGCCAAGACCCGGCTAGCGGGGCCAACGTCCTGACTTTC
>TRBV19|once|-|TRBJ2-3
CASNPANTDTQYF
TGTGCCAGTAACCCAGCAAACACAGATACGCAGTATTTT
>TRBV10-3|-|-|TRBJ2-5
CAISDRAQETQYF
TGTGCCATCAGTGACAGGGCCCAAGAGACCCAGTACTTC
>TRBV6-5|-|-|TRBJ1-6
CASSYSDRTVGSPLHF
TGTGCCAGCAGTTACTCCGACAGGACTGTCGGTTCACCCCTCCACTTT
>TRBV12-3/TRBV12-4|-|-|TRBJ1-1
CASSLGGPTEAFF
TGTGCCAGCAGTTTAGGGGGGCCCACTGAAGCTTTCTTT
>TRBV2|-|TRBD1|TRBJ1-4
CASSAGQGRNEKLFF
TGTGCCAGCTCGGCGGGACAGGGACGAAATGAAAAACTGTTTTTT
>TRBV29-1|-|TRBD1|TRBJ1-1
CSAKQGASEAFF
TGCAGCGCCAAACAGGGGGCCTCTGAAGCTTTCTTT
>TRBV18|-|-|TRBJ2-2
CASSLRDRNTGELFF
TGTGCCAGCTCACTAAGAGACAGGAACACCGGGGAGCTGTTTTTT
>TRBV5-1|-|-|TRBJ2-2
CASSPTPSGGAGELFF
TGCGCCAGCAGCCCTACCCCCAGCGGAGGGGCCGGGGAGCTGTTTTTT
>TRBV5-1|-|TRBD1|TRBJ2-1
CASSPEPSGGVGNNEQFF
TGCGCCAGCAGCCCTGAACCATCAGGGGGCGTGGGAAACAATGAGCAGTTCTTC
>TRBV9|-|-|TRBJ1-2
CASSVQGAANYGYTF
TGTGCCAGCAGCGTACAAGGGGCGGCGAACTATGGCTACACCTTC
>TRBV16|-|-|TRBJ1-5
CASSQSGTRAASTLNQPQHF
TGTGCCAGCAGCCAATCGGGGACAAGGGCCGCCTCCACATTGAATCAGCCCCAGCATTTT
>TRBV28|once|-|TRBJ1-3
CASSRTFRSGNTIYF
TGTGCCAGCAGTCGTACCTTTCGCTCTGGAAACACCATATATTTT
>TRBV6-6|-|TRBD1|TRBJ2-5
CASRRQGANQETQYF
TGTGCCAGCAGGAGACAGGGGGCGAACCAAGAGACCCAGTACTTC
>TRBV30|-|TRBD1|TRBJ2-7
CAWTGGTGDRPEYF
TGTGCCTGGACCGGCGGGACAGGGGACCGACCTGAGTACTTC
>TRBV9|few|-|TRBJ2-1
CASSTLEGSSYNEQFF
TGTGCCAGCAGCACGCTCGAGGGTAGCTCCTACAATGAGCAGTTCTTC
>TRBV6-5|-|-|TRBJ2-1
CASSTLRGWFF
TGTGCCAGCAGTACTTTAAGGGGCTGGTTCTTC
>TRBV19|-|-|TRBJ1-1
CASSNPAGRNTEAFF
TGTGCCAGTAGTAATCCGGCGGGCAGGAACACTGAAGCTTTCTTT
>TRBV6-6|-|-|TRBJ2-7
CASSLADPYEQYF
TGTGCCAGCAGCTTAGCGGACCCCTACGAGCAGTACTTC
>TRBV9|-|-|TRBJ1-1
CASSVGPANTEAFF
TGTGCCAGCAGCGTAGGTCCGGCGAACACTGAAGCTTTCTTT
>TRBV19|-|-|TRBJ2-3
CASSQERRADTQYF
TGTGCCAGTAGTCAGGAGCGGAGGGCAGATACGCAGTATTTT
>TRBV4-2|-|-|TRBJ2-6
CASSQDSPGGSGANVLTF
TGTGCCAGCAGCCAAGACTCCCCAGGAGGCTCTGGGGCCAACGTCCTGACTTTC
>TRBV7-9|-|-|TRBJ1-3
CASSRVGNTIYF
TGTGCCAGCAGCCGTGTTGGAAACACCATATATTTT